Below are 12 T cell receptor beta chains sequenced from a single sample in a study of cytomegalovirus exposure and HLA in healthy donors. The primer mix had 60 Vbeta and 13 Jbeta primers. The method was immunoSEQ multiplex PCR; TCRdb's version includes in-frame clones alone and lacks a portion of them. Among about 200,000 clones listed, 86% were seen once. Source material: PBMCs. The receptors were gathered from a woman aged 25-40 years in good health and CMV-seronegative.

This rearrangement joins TRBV27 to TRBJ2-7; 7 nucleotides align to TRBD1. CDR1 is MNHEY, CDR2 SMNVEV, per germline (reference sequence). CDR3 length equals 16 residues. V shed 7 bases and J 2 bases; nucleotides not matched to a gene: 14. The CDR3 protein is CASTTPARQGTYEQYF. CDR3 coding DNA: TGTGCCAGCACCACCCCAGCAAGACAGGGAACCTACGAGCAGTACTTC.

V is TRBV10-2 and J is TRBJ2-1, with 13 bases identical to TRBD2. V was pared by 3 bases and J by 8 bases, with 4 bases of the junction left unmatched. Germline CDR1 reads WSHSY; CDR2 reads SAAADI. The CDR3 is made up of 15 amino acids. The CDR3 nucleotides read TGCGCCAGCAGTGAACTAGCGGGAGGGCCTTATGAGCAGTTCTTC. Protein: CASSELAGGPYEQFF.

This clone showed up just once. The chain links TRBV19 to TRBJ1-5; tentative D call: TRBD1 (6 bases). The V and J ends lost 5 bases and 14 bases respectively, with 19 bases between them. The length of the CDR3 is 13 residues. CDR1 and CDR2 (germline): LNHDA, SQIVND (reference sequence). CDR3: CASSDREGQVKHF. The CDR3 nucleotides are TGTGCCAGTAGTGACCGCGAGGGACAAGTAAAGCATTTT.

The rearrangement links TRBV9 to TRBJ1-6; 10 positions match TRBD1. The CDR3 loop spans 14 amino acids. Losses at the gene ends were 2 bases for V and 11 bases for J; bases not matched to a gene: 4. Germline lookup yields CDR1 SGDLS and CDR2 YYNGEE. The CDR3 sequence: CASSVGQGPAPLHF. The CDR3 coding sequence is TGTGCCAGCAGCGTGGGACAGGGGCCCGCACCCCTCCACTTT.

The rearrangement uses TRBV19 and TRBJ1-2; D possibly corresponds to TRBD1 (6 bases). Germline loops: CDR1 LNHDA, CDR2 SQIVND (reference sequence). The V and J ends lost 6 bases and 2 bases respectively, with 7 bases between them. The CDR3 loop spans 12 amino acids. CDR3 sequence reads: CASRDSNYGYTF. The CDR3 bases are TGTGCCAGTAGGGACAGCAACTATGGCTACACCTTC.

The V call is TRBV4-1, the J call TRBJ2-5, with D possibly being TRBD1 (5 bases). Between the trimmed V and J ends, which lost 0 bases and 0 bases, there was a span of 11 bases. The CDR3 loop spans 16 amino acids. Germline V gives CDR1 MGHRA, CDR2 YSYEKL. The DNA for the CDR3 is TGCGCCAGCAGCCAAGAGGCAGGGTCGTACCAAGAGACCCAGTACTTC. This sequence encodes CASSQEAGSYQETQYF.

The chain links TRBV5-1 to TRBJ2-7, with TRBD1 identical over 8 bases. Unmatched junction bases numbered 4, after V lost 0 bases and J lost 5 bases. Germline assignment: CDR1 SGHRS and CDR2 YFSETQ. This CDR3 has 14 residues. Here the CDR3 reads CASSLGGQGDEQYF. Here the CDR3 DNA reads TGCGCCAGCAGCTTGGGAGGACAGGGCGACGAGCAGTACTTC.

This clone was seen a single time. The chain has TRBV9 and TRBJ2-1; 7 positions match TRBD1. The V segment lost 1 base and the J segment 9 bases; nucleotides outside the gene matches: 4. This CDR3 is 13 amino acids long. Germline-derived CDR1 and CDR2 are SGDLS and YYNGEE. CDR3 DNA: TGTGCCAGCAGCGTAACCCCAGGGGGTGAGCAGTTCTTC. The encoded protein is CASSVTPGGEQFF.

This rearrangement joins TRBV5-1 to TRBJ2-2; 7 bases align to TRBD2. V trimming: 1 base; J trimming: 7 bases; junction bases outside the gene matches: 1. The CDR3 contains 13 residues. CDR1 and CDR2 from the germline V gene are SGHRS and YFSETQ. CDR3 bases: TGCGCCAGCAGCTTGCGGGGGGACGGGGAGCTGTTTTTT. This encodes CASSLRGDGELFF.

The J gene is TRBJ2-3, the V gene TRBV5-4; 8 nucleotides match TRBD2. V trimming: 3 bases; J trimming: 6 bases; junction bases outside the gene matches: 6. The CDR3 is 14 amino acids. The germline CDR1 and CDR2 sequences are SGHNT and YYREEE (reference sequence). CDR3 residues: CASSSAGAADTQYF. In DNA, the CDR3 is TGTGCCAGCAGCTCAGCGGGAGCGGCGGATACGCAGTATTTT.

V is TRBV5-4 and J is TRBJ2-7; 7 bases are shared with TRBD1. The length of the CDR3 is 12 residues. Looked up from germline, CDR1 is SGHNT and CDR2 is YYREEE (reference sequence). Losses at the gene ends were 4 bases for V and 4 bases for J; bases not matched to a gene: 2. CDR3 sequence: CASSTQGYEQYF. The CDR3 DNA is TGTGCCAGCAGCACACAGGGGTACGAGCAGTACTTC.

The chain employs TRBV7-9 and TRBJ2-1; maybe TRBD2 (7 bases). The germline CDR1 and CDR2 sequences are SEHNR and FQNEAQ (reference sequence). The V end lost 5 bases, the J end lost 6 bases, and 17 bases lay between the germline ends. This CDR3 spans 15 amino acids. The DNA for the CDR3 is TGTGCCAGCAGCCCCTTAGGGGGGGGGTTCAATGAGCAGTTCTTC. Its protein product is CASSPLGGGFNEQFF.